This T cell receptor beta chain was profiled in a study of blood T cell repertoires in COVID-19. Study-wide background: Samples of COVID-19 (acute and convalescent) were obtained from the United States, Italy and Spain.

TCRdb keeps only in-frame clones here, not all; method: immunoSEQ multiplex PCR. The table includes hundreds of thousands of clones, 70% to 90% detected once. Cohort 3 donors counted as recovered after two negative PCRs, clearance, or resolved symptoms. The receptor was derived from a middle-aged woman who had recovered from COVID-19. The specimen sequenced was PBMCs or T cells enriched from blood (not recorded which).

The CDR3 region is CAISDPFPGGSEETQYF. The CDR3 bases are TGTGCCATCAGTGACCCCTTCCCTGGGGGCAGCGAAGAGACCCAGTACTTC. The chain has TRBV10-3 and TRBJ2-5; weak D call: TRBD1 (6 bases). Germline loops: CDR1 ENHRY, CDR2 SYGVKD. V lost 3 bases, J lost 3 bases, and 20 bases lay in between. The CDR3 runs to 17 residues.